One sample yielded the 32 T cell receptor beta chains listed below, sequenced in a study of T-cell memory formation after mild COVID-19. From the 5' RACE reads, TCRdb called clonotypes with MiXCR, one entry per CDR3 protein. The table records around 530,000 distinct CDR3 sequences, about 22% of them present only once. Sequencing was performed on PBMCs or a T cell subset sorted from them (not recorded which). All receptors come from an adult woman who had mild COVID-19 (a few samples of this study predate the infection). Cell type and time point are not known.

V and J are TRBV11-2 and TRBJ2-1; D unclear. CDR1 is SGHAT and CDR2 is FQNNGV in the germline V gene. CDR3 length: 14 amino acids. With 5 bases removed from V and 7 bases from J, the gap between germline ends came to 15 bases. The CDR3 coding sequence is TGTGCCAGCAGCCAAGCTGTGGTGGGGAATGAGCAGTTCTTC. Protein sequence: CASSQAVVGNEQFF.

This clonotype was seen a few times. The genes are TRBV7-9 and TRBJ1-2; 7 bases are shared with TRBD1. Germline CDR1 and CDR2: SEHNR and FQNEAQ (reference sequence). V lost 4 bases and J lost 7; bases outside the gene matches: 6. The CDR3 consists of 13 residues. CDR3 DNA sequence: TGTGCCAGCAGCTCCGACAGGGCGGGTGGCTACACCTTC. This encodes CASSSDRAGGYTF.

The V and J genes are TRBV7-2 and TRBJ2-2; the D is unclear. Germline CDR1 and CDR2: SGHTA and FQGNSA. The CDR3 is 15 amino acids. Trimming stripped 2 bases from V and 4 bases from J, with 11 bases between. The DNA of the CDR3 is TGTGCCAGCAGCTTAAACCGGGTTGGCACCGGGGAGCTGTTTTTT. Its protein is CASSLNRVGTGELFF.

The rearrangement joins TRBV7-6 to TRBJ2-3; 8 positions match TRBD2. CDR1 and CDR2 from the germline V gene are SGHVS and FNYEAQ. Losses at the gene ends were 2 bases for V and 2 bases for J; bases not matched to a gene: 6. CDR3 length equals 16 residues. The CDR3 nucleotides read TGTGCCAGCAGCTTATATGGCGGGGGGTTCACAGATACGCAGTATTTT. Amino acid sequence: CASSLYGGGFTDTQYF.

A few counts support this clonotype. The chain carries TRBV6-5 and TRBJ2-7; 9 bases are shared with TRBD2. J was trimmed by 0 bases and V by 2 bases; bases with no gene match: 8. CDR1 is MNHEY, CDR2 SVGAGI, per germline. The CDR3 is 17 residues long. CDR3 nucleotide sequence: TGTGCCAGCAGTTACGCCTCCGGGACTAGCTTCTCCTACGAGCAGTACTTC. It encodes CASSYASGTSFSYEQYF.

The chain has TRBV11-3 and TRBJ2-1; D possibly corresponds to TRBD1 (5 bases). Germline CDR1 reads SGHNT; CDR2 reads YENEEA. This CDR3 spans 16 amino acids. Trimming took 0 bases from V and 3 from J, leaving 12 bases between them. The CDR3 region is CASSLDISQGYNEQFF. CDR3 DNA: TGTGCCAGCAGCTTAGATATAAGCCAGGGCTACAATGAGCAGTTCTTC. Supplemented by reference TRBV11-3 and TRBJ2-1, the full variable domain reads EAGVVQSPRYKIIEKKQPVAFWCNPISGHNTLYWYLQNLGQGPELLIRYENEEAVDDSQLPKDRFSAERLKGVDSTLKIQPAELGDSAVYLCASSLDISQGYNEQFFGPGTRLTVL.

This sequence joins TRBV27 and TRBJ2-5, with 8 bases that match TRBD2. This CDR3 is 15 amino acids long. V was clipped by 7 bases and J by 3 bases; unmatched bases: 10. From germline, CDR1 is MNHEY and CDR2 SMNVEV (reference sequence). CDR3 in DNA: TGTGCCAGCAAGGTGACCCCGGGAGGGAAAGAGACCCAGTACTTC. Protein product: CASKVTPGGKETQYF.

The chain combines TRBV6-5 with TRBJ1-1; 9 bases fit TRBD1. V shed 5 bases, J shed 2 bases, and the junction held 3 bases outside the gene matches. The CDR3 is 14 amino acids. CDR1 is MNHEY and CDR2 is SVGAGI in the germline V gene. CDR3 in DNA: TGTGCCAGCAGTACAGGGGGCGCAAACACTGAAGCTTTCTTT. This translates into CASSTGGANTEAFF.

The chain is built from TRBV9 and TRBJ2-1; 12 bases line up with TRBD2. There are 18 residues in the CDR3. The V segment lost 0 bases and the J segment 6 bases; nucleotides outside the gene matches: 10. Germline assignment: CDR1 SGDLS and CDR2 YYNGEE. CDR3 in amino acids: CASSVAPLASGGGNEQFF. In DNA form, the CDR3 reads TGTGCCAGCAGCGTAGCTCCCCTCGCTAGCGGGGGGGGCAATGAGCAGTTCTTC.

This chain links TRBV19 with TRBJ1-1; the D is unclear. CDR1 and CDR2 (germline): LNHDA, SQIVND (reference sequence). Trimming stripped 4 bases from V and 1 base from J, with 10 bases between. The CDR3 is 14 residues long. CDR3 sequence: CASSTAVGNTEAFF. In nucleotides, the CDR3 is TGTGCCAGTAGTACAGCCGTTGGGAACACTGAAGCTTTCTTT.

This clonotype occurred a few times. The rearrangement links TRBV5-1 to TRBJ2-1, with 9 bases aligning to TRBD2. Germline V gives CDR1 SGHRS, CDR2 YFSETQ. V dropped 0 bases and J dropped 5; count of bases not matched to a gene: 9. The CDR3 covers 17 residues. The CDR3 nucleotides are TGCGCCAGCAGCTTGGAGGCGGGGGGGCAGTTCCACAATGAGCAGTTCTTC. The encoded protein is CASSLEAGGQFHNEQFF.

The rearrangement links TRBV7-2 to TRBJ2-2; D may correspond to TRBD1 or TRBD2 (5 bases each). CDR3 length: 15 amino acids. Trimming cost V 2 bases and J 0 bases, with 7 bases left between them. Germline CDR1 and CDR2: SGHTA and FQGNSA. The CDR3 DNA sequence: TGTGCCAGCAGCTTACTGGGGGCGAACACCGGGGAGCTGTTTTTT. Translated, it gives CASSLLGANTGELFF.

This clonotype was recorded a few times. V is TRBV9 and J is TRBJ2-3, with 11 bases that match TRBD2. The CDR3 runs to 16 residues. Unmatched junction bases numbered 8, after V lost 4 bases and J lost 4 bases. Looked up from germline, CDR1 is SGDLS and CDR2 is YYNGEE. CDR3 sequence: CASSTGTSGGADTQYF. CDR3 DNA: TGTGCCAGCAGCACCGGGACTAGCGGAGGCGCAGATACGCAGTATTTT.

This clonotype has just a few counts. The chain joins TRBV15 to TRBJ2-3; 10 bases line up with TRBD2. The J segment lost 5 bases and the V segment lost 2 bases, leaving 13 bases of the junction unmatched. The CDR3 contains 18 residues. Germline values: CDR1 LNHNV, CDR2 YYDKDF (reference sequence). CDR3 nucleotide sequence: TGTGCCACCAGCAGACCGGCAAAGGCTAGCGGGAGTATAGATACGCAGTATTTT. The encoded protein is CATSRPAKASGSIDTQYF.

This clonotype was seen a handful of times. This rearrangement joins TRBV15 to TRBJ1-2; D unresolved. V was pared by 4 bases and J by 6 bases, with 15 bases between. The CDR3 is made up of 14 amino acids. The germline gives CDR1 LNHNV, CDR2 YYDKDF (reference sequence). The chain's CDR3 is CATSKRSQADGYTF. The CDR3 DNA follows: TGTGCCACCAGCAAAAGATCTCAGGCGGATGGCTACACCTTC.

V is TRBV7-6 and J is TRBJ2-5, with 10 bases identical to TRBD2. CDR1 and CDR2 (germline): SGHVS, FNYEAQ. The CDR3 is 16 residues long. The V gene end was trimmed by 6 bases and the J gene end by 2 bases; junction bases not matched to a gene: 9. This chain's CDR3 is CASRAEVAGGQETQYF. Here the CDR3 DNA reads TGTGCCAGCAGAGCCGAGGTAGCGGGGGGTCAAGAGACCCAGTACTTC.

J is TRBJ2-7 and V is TRBV5-1; TRBD2 matches at 7 bases. The CDR3 consists of 15 residues. The germline CDR1 and CDR2 sequences are SGHRS and YFSETQ. The J segment lost 0 bases and the V segment lost 4 bases, leaving 7 bases of the junction unmatched. This CDR3 reads CASSPREAFSYEQYF. The CDR3 DNA follows: TGCGCCAGCAGCCCACGGGAGGCCTTCTCCTACGAGCAGTACTTC.

V is TRBV29-1 and J is TRBJ2-7, with TRBD2 matching over 10 bases. Trimming at V came to 5 bases and at J to 5 bases, leaving 3 bases not matched to a gene. The CDR3 is 12 residues long. The V gene's germline CDR1 is SQVTM and CDR2 ANQGSEA. CDR3 in DNA: TGCAGCGTTTCTAGCGGGAGAGACGAGCAGTACTTC. Translation: CSVSSGRDEQYF.

The CDR3 DNA reads TGTGCCAGCAGCTTAGAGGGCAGGGGGAGAGAGACCCAGTACTTC. Translation gives CASSLEGRGRETQYF. The chain carries TRBV7-8 and TRBJ2-5, with TRBD1 matching 7 bases. There are 15 residues in the CDR3. Germline-derived CDR1 and CDR2 are SGHVS and FQNEAQ. The trim removed 1 base at V and 4 bases at J, leaving 6 bases unmatched.

The V gene is TRBV7-8, the J gene TRBJ2-2; D gene unclear. The CDR3 is made up of 13 amino acids. V dropped 3 bases and J dropped 3 bases, with 5 bases sitting between them. Germline lookup yields CDR1 SGHVS and CDR2 FQNEAQ. CDR3 bases: TGTGCCAGCAGCTTGAAGTACACCGGGGAGCTGTTTTTT. It yields the protein CASSLKYTGELFF.

The chain carries TRBV6-5 and TRBJ2-7; D tentatively reads TRBD1 or TRBD2 (5 bases each). This CDR3 comprises 12 residues. Germline V CDR1 and CDR2: MNHEY, SVGAGI. Trimming shortened V by 4 bases and J by 11 bases, and 15 bases separated the two germline ends. The CDR3 loop is CASSLDRDQEYF. The CDR3 DNA reads as TGTGCCAGCAGTTTAGACCGGGACCAAGAGTACTTC.

The chain has TRBV2 and TRBJ1-3; the D is unclear. This CDR3 is built from 15 residues. V gave up 5 bases and J gave up 2 bases, with 13 bases separating them. The germline V gene encodes CDR1 SNHLY and CDR2 FYNNEI. For the CDR3, the DNA is TGTGCCAGCAGTCTGAGGGAATTAACTGGAAACACCATATATTTT. The encoded protein is CASSLRELTGNTIYF. Supplemented by reference TRBV2 and TRBJ1-3, the full variable domain reads EPEVTQTPSHQVTQMGQEVILRCVPISNHLYFYWYRQILGQKVEFLVSFYNNEISEKSEIFDDQFSVERPDGSNFTLKIRSTKLEDSAMYFCASSLRELTGNTIYFGEGSWLTVV.

This chain joins TRBV5-1 and TRBJ2-5; D is uncertain. Trimming took off 0 bases at V and 1 base at J, with 4 bases between the two ends. CDR1 is SGHRS, CDR2 YFSETQ, per germline. The CDR3 is made up of 13 amino acids. CDR3 DNA: TGCGCCAGCAGCTTGGACCCCCAAGAGACCCAGTACTTC. Residues: CASSLDPQETQYF. The full variable domain, with the rest looked up from reference TRBV5-1 and TRBJ2-5, is KAGVTQTPRYLIKTRGQQVTLSCSPISGHRSVSWYQQTPGQGLQFLFEYFSETQRNKGNFPGRFSGRQFSNSRSEMNVSTLELGDSALYLCASSLDPQETQYFGPGTRLLVL.

This clonotype appeared many times. This rearrangement joins TRBV5-6 to TRBJ2-5, with D possibly TRBD1 on 5 matching bases. Germline-derived CDR1 and CDR2 are SGHDT and YYEEEE. Trimming took 3 bases from V and 5 from J, leaving 20 bases between them. The CDR3 loop spans 16 amino acids. The CDR3 loop is CASSSTNFRVGETQYF. In DNA form, the CDR3 reads TGTGCCAGCAGCTCGACCAACTTCAGGGTAGGGGAGACCCAGTACTTC.

At least ten counts were recorded for this clonotype. CDR3 residues: CASSLGEEQYF. The CDR3 DNA follows: TGTGCCAGCAGTTTAGGGGAGGAGCAGTACTTC. The rearrangement uses TRBV28 and TRBJ2-7; D may be TRBD2 (5 bases). Germline CDR1 MDHEN, CDR2 SYDVKM. Trimming stripped 2 bases from V and 7 bases from J, with 6 bases between. CDR3 length: 11 residues.

This clonotype was observed a few times. The chain recombines TRBV5-1 with TRBJ1-5; D remains ambiguous. The length of the CDR3 is 14 residues. The germline CDR1 and CDR2 sequences are SGHRS and YFSETQ. Trimming removed 4 bases from V and 3 bases from J, with 11 bases in between. CDR3 protein: CASSPPRNNQPQHF. The CDR3 DNA reads as TGCGCCAGCAGCCCCCCGCGTAACAATCAGCCCCAGCATTTT. Complete variable domain (other parts from reference TRBV5-1 and TRBJ1-5): KAGVTQTPRYLIKTRGQQVTLSCSPISGHRSVSWYQQTPGQGLQFLFEYFSETQRNKGNFPGRFSGRQFSNSRSEMNVSTLELGDSALYLCASSPPRNNQPQHFGDGTRLSIL.

This clonotype was detected only a few times. The gene calls are TRBV19 and TRBJ2-7, with D possibly TRBD2 on 6 matching bases. Germline assignment: CDR1 LNHDA and CDR2 SQIVND (reference sequence). V lost 8 bases to trimming and J lost 2 bases, with 10 bases between them. This CDR3 is 12 amino acids long. CDR3 amino acids: CASGGGAYEQYF. The CDR3 DNA reads TGTGCCAGTGGCGGAGGGGCCTACGAGCAGTACTTC. Variable domain in full (rest from reference TRBV19 and TRBJ2-7): DGGITQSPKYLFRKEGQNVTLSCEQNLNHDAMYWYRQDPGQGLRLIYYSQIVNDFQKGDIAEGYSVSREKKESFPLTVTSAQKNPTAFYLCASGGGAYEQYFGPGTRLTVT.

There are a few counts of this clonotype. The chain is built from TRBV13 and TRBJ2-1; no clear D gene. CDR1 PRHDT and CDR2 FYEKMQ come from the germline V gene (reference sequence). CDR3 length equals 13 residues. Trimming took 6 bases from V and 10 from J, leaving 16 bases between them. The CDR3 reads CASSLGASREQFF. CDR3 DNA: TGTGCCAGCAGTCTCGGAGCATCAAGGGAGCAGTTCTTC.

This clonotype was found many times. The genes are TRBV12-3 or TRBV12-4 and TRBJ2-7; D not certain. CDR3 size: 13 residues. Trimming removed 6 bases from V and 2 bases from J, with 11 bases in between. The CDR3: CASSPDGPYEQYF. The CDR3 DNA is TGTGCCAGCAGCCCGGACGGACCCTACGAGCAGTACTTC.

This chain connects TRBV18 to TRBJ2-6; D gene uncertain. Trimming pared 3 bases from V and 4 bases from J, leaving 7 bases between. Per the germline V gene, CDR1 is KGHSH and CDR2 is LQKENI. This CDR3 has 14 residues. CDR3 coding DNA: TGTGCCAGCTCACCGGTCCCCGGGGCCAACGTCCTGACTTTC. Translation: CASSPVPGANVLTF.

The genes are TRBV18 and TRBJ2-7, with 8 bases identical to TRBD1. V trimming: 6 bases; J trimming: 7 bases; junction bases outside the gene matches: 17. This CDR3 region has 16 residues. Germline values: CDR1 KGHSH, CDR2 LQKENI. CDR3 in DNA: TGTGCCAGCTCGCCTACTTCCGGGACAGGACTACGGGAGCAGTACTTC. This sequence encodes CASSPTSGTGLREQYF.

V gene TRBV3-1 combines with J gene TRBJ2-7, with D tentatively TRBD1 (5 bases). In germline, CDR1 is LGHDT, CDR2 YNNKEL (reference sequence). The length of the CDR3 is 15 residues. V lost 4 bases and J lost 1, with 14 bases in between. CDR3 in amino acids: CASSLRQRLSYEQYF. CDR3 DNA sequence: TGTGCCAGCAGCCTAAGACAGCGACTTTCCTACGAGCAGTACTTC.